The 17 T cell receptor beta chains reported below all come from one sample, sequenced in a study of T-cell reconstitution after alpha-beta-depleted transplantation in children. Preparation of the TCRbeta library involved a method that used unique molecular identifiers. MiXCR, applied by TCRdb to the PCR reads, yields one record per CDR3 protein. The table includes almost 500,000 distinct CDR3 sequences, under 15% detected once. The sequences come from PBMCs from the stem cell graft donor, collected from the stem cell graft. These receptors all come from a human donor who donated a stem cell graft to a child with combined immunodeficiency.

In DNA form, the CDR3 reads TGTGCCACCAGTTACGGGACAGGGGACCACTCTGGCTACACCTTC. Translated, it gives CATSYGTGDHSGYTF. V gene TRBV24-1 combines with J gene TRBJ1-2; 10 bases fit TRBD1. The CDR3 is 15 residues long. Trimming cost V 6 bases and J 7 bases; bases outside gene matches: 10. Germline values: CDR1 KGHDR, CDR2 SFDVKD.

This clonotype was detected ten times or more. The chain couples TRBV12-3 or TRBV12-4 to TRBJ2-7, with D possibly being TRBD1 (6 bases). This CDR3 spans 14 amino acids. V was clipped by 3 bases and J by 3 bases, with 12 bases between them. The CDR3, as DNA: TGTGCCAGCAGTTTTTTCGACAGGAACTACGAGCAGTACTTC. Its translation: CASSFFDRNYEQYF.

In this sample, this clonotype turned up many times. The rearrangement links TRBV12-3 or TRBV12-4 to TRBJ2-3; D possibly corresponds to TRBD2 (6 bases). V was trimmed by 2 bases and J by 2 bases, leaving 11 bases between them. The CDR3 runs 15 residues. CDR3 bases: TGTGCCAGCAGTTTACTGCGGGGATCCACAGATACGCAGTATTTT. It codes for CASSLLRGSTDTQYF.

Only a few counts were recorded for this clonotype. The V and J genes are TRBV9 and TRBJ2-1, with 8 bases identical to TRBD1. V was clipped by 0 bases and J by 10 bases; unmatched bases: 6. Germline loops: CDR1 SGDLS, CDR2 YYNGEE. The CDR3 totals 14 residues. The CDR3 bases are TGTGCCAGCAGCGTAGGGCAGGGGGCGGAGGAGCAGTTCTTC. It is translated as CASSVGQGAEEQFF.

This clonotype has at least ten counts. The chain is built from TRBV29-1 and TRBJ1-2; D is ambiguous. The CDR3 sequence is 14 residues long. V lost 3 bases to trimming and J lost 0 bases, with 11 bases between them. Germline values: CDR1 SQVTM, CDR2 ANQGSEA. CDR3 sequence (DNA): TGCAGCGTTGATGATGGATCCTCTAACTATGGCTACACCTTC. Translating it yields CSVDDGSSNYGYTF.

This clonotype has at least ten counts. The chain uses TRBV7-2 and TRBJ2-7, with D possibly being TRBD1 (6 bases). This CDR3 is 15 amino acids long. V was cut by 0 bases and J by 4 bases, with 13 bases left in between. The germline gives CDR1 SGHTA, CDR2 FQGNSA. The CDR3 here is CASSLAADSRYEQYF. In DNA, the CDR3 is TGTGCCAGCAGCTTAGCGGCGGACAGTAGATACGAGCAGTACTTC.

Many counts were recorded for this clonotype. The genes are TRBV5-1 and TRBJ2-1, with 8 bases fitting TRBD1. Germline V CDR1 and CDR2: SGHRS, YFSETQ. CDR3 length: 14 residues. V shed 4 bases and J 6 bases; nucleotides not matched to a gene: 6. As DNA, the CDR3 is TGCGCCAGCAGCGGACGGACAGGGAGCAATGAGCAGTTCTTC. Translated, it gives CASSGRTGSNEQFF.

CDR3 loop: CASSGGRDTYHGGQFF. For the CDR3, the DNA is TGTGCCTCCTCCGGGGGGAGAGATACATACCACGGAGGACAGTTCTTC. The J gene is TRBJ2-1, the V gene TRBV3-1; 7 positions agree with TRBD2. Germline values: CDR1 LGHDT, CDR2 YNNKEL (reference sequence). The CDR3 contains 16 residues. Trimming took 11 bases from V and 13 from J; bases not matched to a gene: 26.

J is TRBJ2-1 and V is TRBV18, with 9 bases aligning to TRBD1. V lost 0 bases and J lost 3; bases outside the gene matches: 6. The germline CDR1 and CDR2 sequences are KGHSH and LQKENI. This CDR3 has 17 amino acids. CDR3: CASSPPGRTGDYNEQFF. The CDR3 nucleotides read TGTGCCAGCTCACCACCGGGGAGGACAGGGGACTACAATGAGCAGTTCTTC.

This clonotype was observed a few times. The gene calls are TRBV5-6 and TRBJ2-1, with 10 positions matching TRBD2. There are 15 residues in the CDR3. Germline assignment: CDR1 SGHDT and CDR2 YYEEEE. The V and J ends lost 2 bases and 4 bases, in that order; junction bases with no gene match: 3. This CDR3 reads CASSFGTSEYNEQFF. The CDR3, as DNA: TGTGCCAGCAGCTTCGGGACTAGCGAGTACAATGAGCAGTTCTTC.

In its sample, this clonotype was seen many times. V gene TRBV5-1 combines with J gene TRBJ2-4; maybe TRBD2 (5 bases). Trimming pared 5 bases from V and 6 bases from J, leaving 15 bases between. CDR1 and CDR2 from the germline V gene are SGHRS and YFSETQ. The CDR3 is 14 amino acids. The chain's CDR3 is CASRLATPGNIQYF. CDR3 in DNA: TGCGCCAGCAGGCTAGCCACCCCAGGAAACATTCAGTACTTC. The full variable domain, in which reference TRBV5-1 and TRBJ2-4 provide the parts outside the CDR3, is KAGVTQTPRYLIKTRGQQVTLSCSPISGHRSVSWYQQTPGQGLQFLFEYFSETQRNKGNFPGRFSGRQFSNSRSEMNVSTLELGDSALYLCASRLATPGNIQYFGAGTRLSVL.

J is TRBJ1-5 and V is TRBV30, with TRBD1 identical over 9 bases. Germline V gene lookup returns CDR1 GTSNPN and CDR2 SVGIG (reference sequence). The V and J ends lost 5 bases and 6 bases, in that order; junction bases with no gene match: 5. The CDR3 runs to 13 residues. The CDR3 spells CAWGIQGAQPQHF. For the CDR3, the DNA is TGTGCCTGGGGGATACAGGGGGCTCAGCCCCAGCATTTT.

In its sample, this clonotype was seen a few times. The V and J genes are TRBV7-9 and TRBJ1-3; D is possibly TRBD1 (6 bases). The CDR3 sequence is 14 residues long. V lost 3 bases, J lost 8 bases, and 14 bases lay in between. From germline, CDR1 is SEHNR and CDR2 FQNEAQ (reference sequence). CDR3 DNA: TGTGCCAGCAGCTTGTCCACAGGGAGCGACACCATATATTTT. Translation gives CASSLSTGSDTIYF.

This clonotype was seen only a few times. The rearrangement links TRBV5-5 to TRBJ2-5; 11 bases agree with TRBD1. The CDR3 sequence is 16 residues long. The ends lost 3 bases at V and 5 bases at J; junction bases unmatched: 9. Germline V gene lookup returns CDR1 SGHKS and CDR2 YYEKEE (reference sequence). Here the CDR3 reads CASSWGTGGRGETQYF. CDR3 nucleotides: TGTGCCAGCAGCTGGGGGACAGGGGGTCGTGGGGAGACCCAGTACTTC.

CDR3 sequence reads: CASSVDRGNFADTQYF. The CDR3, as DNA: TGTGCCAGCAGCGTAGACAGGGGGAACTTCGCAGATACGCAGTATTTT. The chain combines TRBV9 with TRBJ2-3; the match to TRBD1 covers 8 bases. Germline CDR1 is SGDLS and CDR2 is YYNGEE. Trimming at V came to 0 bases and at J to 4 bases, leaving 7 bases not matched to a gene. This CDR3 region has 16 residues.

This clonotype turned up a few times. The genes are TRBV29-1 and TRBJ2-2, with a possible D match to TRBD2 (6 bases). This CDR3 spans 13 amino acids. V lost 4 bases and J 5 bases, leaving 11 bases between the germline ends. The germline CDR1 and CDR2 sequences are SQVTM and ANQGSEA. CDR3 DNA: TGCAGCGTTGGCCCCCGGGGGACCGGGGAGCTGTTTTTT. It translates to CSVGPRGTGELFF.

The DNA of the CDR3 is TGTGCCAGCAGCCCCGGGGGACAGGCAAACACCGGGGAGCTGTTTTTT. Its translation is CASSPGGQANTGELFF. The V and J genes are TRBV7-9 and TRBJ2-2; the match to TRBD1 covers 8 bases. The V gene's germline CDR1 is SEHNR and CDR2 FQNEAQ (reference sequence). This CDR3 spans 16 amino acids. Trimming took 5 bases from V and 2 from J; bases not matched to a gene: 7.